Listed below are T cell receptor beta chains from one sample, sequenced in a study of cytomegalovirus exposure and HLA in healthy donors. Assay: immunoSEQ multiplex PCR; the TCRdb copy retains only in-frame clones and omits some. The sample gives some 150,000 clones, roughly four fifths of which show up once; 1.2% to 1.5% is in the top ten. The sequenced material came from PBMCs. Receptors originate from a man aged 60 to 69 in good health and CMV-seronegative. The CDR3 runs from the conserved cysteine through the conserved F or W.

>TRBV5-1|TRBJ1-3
CASSFGRDSGNTIYF
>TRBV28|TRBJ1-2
CASTVSVGQILLSYTF
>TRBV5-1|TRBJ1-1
CASSLAGTQNTEAFF
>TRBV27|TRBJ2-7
CASSTLTSVDSYEQYF
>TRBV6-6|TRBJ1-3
CASRAVLSGNTIYF
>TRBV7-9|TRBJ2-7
CASSSPSYEQYF
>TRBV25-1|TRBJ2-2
CASSVTSGSVSAGELFF
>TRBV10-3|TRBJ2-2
CAISEGQGANTGELFF
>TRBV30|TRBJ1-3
CAWSVYLPKTGAGNTIYF
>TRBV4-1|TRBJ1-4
CASSQDRAGLTNEKLFF
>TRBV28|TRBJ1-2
CASSPGQLASGYTF
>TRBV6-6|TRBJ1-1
CAAKQQGNTEAFF
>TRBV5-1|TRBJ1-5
CASSLTGVSNQPQHF
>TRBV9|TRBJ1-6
CASSEGADGGGIGNSPLHF
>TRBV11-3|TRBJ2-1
CASSLGGSGAYNEQFF
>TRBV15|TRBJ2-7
CATSRGRQGPYEQYF
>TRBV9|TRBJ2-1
CASSVELTSGNKNNEQFF
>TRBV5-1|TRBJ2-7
CASSLGGQGAYEQYF
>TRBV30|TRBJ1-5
CAWSTGVDNQPQHF
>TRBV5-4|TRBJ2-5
CASSFQAAGTQYF
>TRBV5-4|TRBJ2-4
CASSLDGYRRDIQYF
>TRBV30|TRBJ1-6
CAWSRDLGSPLHF
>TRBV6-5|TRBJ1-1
CASLGAVNTEAFF
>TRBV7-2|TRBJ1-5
CASSFNRGDQPQHF
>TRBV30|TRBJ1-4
CAWSVGGNYEKLFF
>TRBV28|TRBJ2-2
CASSFPGRTGELFF
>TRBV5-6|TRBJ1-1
CASRRQGASTEAFF
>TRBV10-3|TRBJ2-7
CAISGNLGYEQYF
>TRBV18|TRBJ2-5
CASSPPIRDSETQYF
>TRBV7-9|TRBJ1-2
CASSLAAGGRNYGYTF
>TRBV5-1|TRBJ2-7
CASSLGDSEQYF
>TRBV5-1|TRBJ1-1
CASSSQGATEAFF
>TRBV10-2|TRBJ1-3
CASSIQGAGNTIYF
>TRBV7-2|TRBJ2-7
CASSSPGGTGYEQYF
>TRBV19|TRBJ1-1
CASSRPGQGRIEAFF
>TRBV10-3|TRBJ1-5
CAIRGGDGQPQHF
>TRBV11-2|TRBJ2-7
CASSRDRDNEQYF
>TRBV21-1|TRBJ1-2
CASSGGHYGYTF
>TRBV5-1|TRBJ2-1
CASSLGDSTSNEQFF
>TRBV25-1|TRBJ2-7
CASSEGGPGEQYF
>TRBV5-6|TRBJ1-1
CASSPGLLNTEAFF
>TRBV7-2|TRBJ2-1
CASSLSKGRANEQFF
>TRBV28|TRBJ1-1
CASSLLSAGGSEAFF
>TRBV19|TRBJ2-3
CASSIDRGQDTQYF
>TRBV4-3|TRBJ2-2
CASSQRAGRANTGELFF
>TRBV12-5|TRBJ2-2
CASGLVRQENTGELFF
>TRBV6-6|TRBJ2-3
CASSYSPGNTDTQYF
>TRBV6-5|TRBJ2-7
CASSYVGPRGYEQYF
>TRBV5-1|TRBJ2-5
CATRSSVQETQYF
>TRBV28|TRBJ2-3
CASSLTQLAETFTDTQYF
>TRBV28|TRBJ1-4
CASSAPGEGEKLFF
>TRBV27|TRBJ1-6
CASSLRGGRNSPLHF
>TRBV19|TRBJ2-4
CASSSTGSQNIQYF
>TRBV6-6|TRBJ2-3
CASSQLGSTDTQYF